The 22 T cell receptor beta chains in this list originate from one sample, sequenced in a study of blood T cell repertoires in COVID-19. Assay used: immunoSEQ multiplex PCR; TCRdb lists only in-frame clones, some missing. The data hold some 530,000 clones, with approximately 83% observed a single time. The sequenced material came from peripheral blood. Receptors originate from a human donor in a cohort sampled during active COVID-19.

This clone was picked up a small number of times. This sequence joins TRBV12-5 and TRBJ1-2, with D uncertain. The V end was cut by 6 bases, the J end by 3 bases, with 8 bases between. This CDR3 contains 12 residues. In germline, CDR1 is LGHNT, CDR2 FRNRAP. CDR3 region: CASGIGDYGYTF. The CDR3 coding sequence is TGTGCTAGTGGGATCGGGGACTATGGCTACACCTTC. The full variable domain, with the rest looked up from reference TRBV12-5 and TRBJ1-2, is DARVTQTPRHKVTEMGQEVTMRCQPILGHNTVFWYRQTMMQGLELLAYFRNRAPLDDSGMPKDRFSAEMPDATLATLKIQPSEPRDSAVYFCASGIGDYGYTFGSGTRLTVV.

The chain couples TRBV7-3 to TRBJ2-1; 7 bases are shared with TRBD2. CDR1 and CDR2 (germline): SGHTA, FQGTGA. The CDR3 sequence is 14 residues long. With 3 bases clipped from V and 5 bases from J, the junction kept 4 bases outside the gene matches. CDR3 in amino acids: CASSLLAVNNEQFF. Here the CDR3 DNA reads TGTGCCAGCAGCTTGCTAGCGGTAAACAATGAGCAGTTCTTC.

V is TRBV5-1 and J is TRBJ1-6; TRBD1 matches 9 bases. V was pared by 4 bases and J by 10 bases, with 6 bases of the junction left unmatched. Germline loops: CDR1 SGHRS, CDR2 YFSETQ. The CDR3 is 14 residues long. The CDR3 here is CASSPGQGGSPLHF. CDR3 in DNA: TGCGCCAGCAGCCCGGGACAGGGAGGCTCACCCCTCCACTTT.

This rearrangement joins TRBV25-1 to TRBJ2-2; possible D gene TRBD1, 7 bases. Germline-derived CDR1 and CDR2 are MGHDK and SYGVNS. The CDR3 contains 15 residues. Trimming took 3 bases from V and 4 from J, leaving 12 bases between them. CDR3: CASSDTGEVTGELFF. CDR3 nucleotide sequence: TGTGCCAGCAGTGACACAGGGGAGGTCACCGGGGAGCTGTTTTTT.

This chain joins TRBV11-1 and TRBJ2-3; TRBD2 might be the D (6 bases). This CDR3 has 15 amino acids. Germline CDR1 is SGHAT and CDR2 is FQDESV (reference sequence). V lost 3 bases, J lost 5 bases, and 15 bases lay in between. The CDR3 here is CASSFAGRLGDTQYF. CDR3 in DNA: TGTGCCAGCAGCTTCGCGGGACGACTAGGAGATACGCAGTATTTT.

The chain employs TRBV7-3 and TRBJ1-6; 7 bases fit TRBD1. Germline V gene lookup returns CDR1 SGHTA and CDR2 FQGTGA. CDR3 length: 15 amino acids. Trimming at V came to 5 bases and at J to 8 bases, leaving 9 bases not matched to a gene. CDR3 DNA: TGTGCCAGCAGCCAAGGGGGCTGGGGAGATTCACCCCTCCACTTT. It encodes CASSQGGWGDSPLHF.

The rearrangement joins TRBV19 to TRBJ1-5; the match to TRBD1 covers 9 bases. The CDR3 is 16 amino acids. Trimming cost V 8 bases and J 2 bases; bases outside gene matches: 10. CDR1 and CDR2 from the germline V gene are LNHDA and SQIVND (reference sequence). The CDR3 protein is CASRDRVVRGNQPQHF. The DNA for the CDR3 is TGTGCCAGTCGGGACAGGGTGGTGAGGGGCAATCAGCCCCAGCATTTT.

CDR3 protein: CASSLSSGSYNEQFF. The DNA for the CDR3 is TGTGCCAGTAGTCTCAGTAGCGGATCCTACAATGAGCAGTTCTTC. The chain links TRBV19 to TRBJ2-1; maybe TRBD2 (6 bases). The V gene's germline CDR1 is LNHDA and CDR2 SQIVND (reference sequence). CDR3 length: 15 residues. V lost 5 bases, J lost 1 base, and 12 bases lay in between. Full variable domain (rest looked up from reference TRBV19 and TRBJ2-1): DGGITQSPKYLFRKEGQNVTLSCEQNLNHDAMYWYRQDPGQGLRLIYYSQIVNDFQKGDIAEGYSVSREKKESFPLTVTSAQKNPTAFYLCASSLSSGSYNEQFFGPGTRLTVL.

The V gene is TRBV25-1, the J gene TRBJ1-2, with D uncertain. Germline V CDR1 and CDR2: MGHDK, SYGVNS. Trimming took 5 bases from V and 8 from J, leaving 9 bases between them. This CDR3 is 11 amino acids long. CDR3 sequence reads: CASSTGEGYTF. Written as DNA, the CDR3 is TGTGCCAGCAGTACCGGGGAAGGCTACACCTTC.

The V and J genes are TRBV3-1 (or the pseudogene TRBV3-2) and TRBJ1-4; D might be TRBD1 (6 bases). Germline CDR1 is LGHDT and CDR2 is YNNKEL (reference sequence). This CDR3 has 15 amino acids. The V and J ends lost 4 bases and 4 bases respectively, with 13 bases between them. CDR3 nucleotides: TGTGCCAGCAGCCTTTACAGGGCTCATAATGAAAAACTGTTTTTT. It yields the protein CASSLYRAHNEKLFF.

The gene calls are TRBV27 and TRBJ2-1; 7 nucleotides match TRBD2. The V gene's germline CDR1 is MNHEY and CDR2 SMNVEV (reference sequence). The CDR3 totals 15 residues. V shed 8 bases, J shed 1 base, and the junction held 8 bases outside the gene matches. The chain's CDR3 is CASRGGGGSYNEQFF. CDR3 coding DNA: TGTGCCAGCCGAGGTGGGGGAGGGTCCTACAATGAGCAGTTCTTC.

Comments on this clone: A much bigger clone sits one base away, suggesting this may be a read error. The same CDR3 can be traced to other DNA sequences in this sample. The chain couples TRBV9 to TRBJ1-1, with D tentatively TRBD1 (5 bases). V was shortened by 2 bases and J by 1 base, with 6 bases between the two germline ends. CDR1 SGDLS and CDR2 YYNGEE come from the germline V gene. The CDR3 totals 13 residues. The CDR3 protein is CASSVTGNTEAFF. The CDR3 nucleotides read TGTGCCAGCAGCGTCACAGGGAACACTGAAGCTTTCTTT.

The gene calls are TRBV6-5 and TRBJ1-1, with 8 positions matching TRBD1. Trimming cost V 9 bases and J 2 bases; bases outside gene matches: 2. The CDR3 has 12 residues. Germline CDR1 is MNHEY and CDR2 is SVGAGI. The CDR3 nucleotides are TGTGCCAGTGACAGGGGAAACACTGAAGCTTTCTTT. Amino acids: CASDRGNTEAFF.

In DNA form, the CDR3 reads TGTGCCAGCAGTGAAAGACAGGTCGCGCAAGAGACCCAGTACTTC. Its protein is CASSERQVAQETQYF. The chain employs TRBV25-1 and TRBJ2-5, with D perhaps TRBD1 (6 bases). Between the trimmed V and J ends, which lost 2 bases and 2 bases, there was a span of 12 bases. Germline CDR1 and CDR2: MGHDK and SYGVNS. The CDR3 is 15 residues long.

V is TRBV29-1 and J is TRBJ1-1; 11 bases align to TRBD1. Germline CDR1 and CDR2: SQVTM and ANQGSEA. J was trimmed by 5 bases and V by 4 bases; bases with no gene match: 6. The CDR3 spans 14 residues. CDR3 sequence reads: CSVGGQGAWTEAFF. For the CDR3, the DNA is TGCAGCGTTGGCGGACAGGGGGCTTGGACTGAAGCTTTCTTT.

The table lists this clone with a count of one. The chain recombines TRBV24-1 with TRBJ1-5; D is ambiguous. Germline CDR1 is KGHDR and CDR2 is SFDVKD. CDR3 length: 13 amino acids. V lost 5 bases, J lost 5 bases, and 9 bases lay in between. The CDR3 is CATSGPADQPQHF. Written as DNA, the CDR3 is TGTGCCACCAGTGGTCCAGCGGATCAGCCCCAGCATTTT.

V and J are TRBV5-8 and TRBJ1-1; TRBD1 matches at 10 bases. V shed 1 base and J 4 bases; nucleotides not matched to a gene: 7. Germline V gene sequence: CDR1 SGHTS, CDR2 YDEGEE. This CDR3 is built from 16 residues. CDR3 sequence (DNA): TGTGCCAGCAGCTTGCGCGACAGGGGGCTGACCACTGAAGCTTTCTTT. It yields the protein CASSLRDRGLTTEAFF.

The chain couples TRBV10-3 to TRBJ1-1; the match to TRBD1 covers 9 bases. CDR3 length: 15 residues. The trim removed 4 bases at V and 6 bases at J, leaving 9 bases unmatched. The germline gives CDR1 ENHRY, CDR2 SYGVKD. CDR3 DNA sequence: TGTGCCATCAGTGGACAGGGGGGTGTTGGCGCTGAAGCTTTCTTT. Its protein product is CAISGQGGVGAEAFF.

J is TRBJ1-5 and V is TRBV27; TRBD1 might be the D (5 bases). V lost 6 bases, J lost 4 bases, and 10 bases lay in between. The germline CDR1 and CDR2 sequences are MNHEY and SMNVEV (reference sequence). CDR3 length: 13 amino acids. CDR3 residues: CASRSGTNQPQHF. The CDR3 DNA is TGTGCCAGCAGATCCGGGACTAATCAGCCCCAGCATTTT.

This clone has only one observation. The chain joins TRBV11-2 to TRBJ2-5; 8 bases map to TRBD2. Looked up from germline, CDR1 is SGHAT and CDR2 is FQNNGV. The CDR3 is 17 amino acids. V dropped 8 bases and J dropped 4; count of bases not matched to a gene: 18. CDR3 sequence (DNA): TGTGCCAGCCGATGGGGGGCTAGCGGGCTCTATGTAGAGACCCAGTACTTC. Encoded protein: CASRWGASGLYVETQYF.

V is TRBV19 and J is TRBJ2-7; TRBD2 matches at 9 bases. The germline V gene encodes CDR1 LNHDA and CDR2 SQIVND (reference sequence). The CDR3 consists of 15 residues. After removal of 1 base from V and 6 bases from J, the junction contained 7 bases not matched to a gene. The CDR3 sequence: CASSIGIAGVGEQYF. The CDR3 region has the DNA TGTGCCAGTAGTATAGGGATAGCGGGAGTGGGCGAGCAGTACTTC.

The chain combines TRBV6-5 with TRBJ1-1; D is perhaps TRBD1 (5 bases). The CDR3 length is 16 residues. Per the germline V gene, CDR1 is MNHEY and CDR2 is SVGAGI. V lost 0 bases and J 1 base, leaving 12 bases between the germline ends. CDR3 DNA sequence: TGTGCCAGCAGTTACTCGTTAGGGGCAGGGAACACTGAAGCTTTCTTT. Protein sequence: CASSYSLGAGNTEAFF.